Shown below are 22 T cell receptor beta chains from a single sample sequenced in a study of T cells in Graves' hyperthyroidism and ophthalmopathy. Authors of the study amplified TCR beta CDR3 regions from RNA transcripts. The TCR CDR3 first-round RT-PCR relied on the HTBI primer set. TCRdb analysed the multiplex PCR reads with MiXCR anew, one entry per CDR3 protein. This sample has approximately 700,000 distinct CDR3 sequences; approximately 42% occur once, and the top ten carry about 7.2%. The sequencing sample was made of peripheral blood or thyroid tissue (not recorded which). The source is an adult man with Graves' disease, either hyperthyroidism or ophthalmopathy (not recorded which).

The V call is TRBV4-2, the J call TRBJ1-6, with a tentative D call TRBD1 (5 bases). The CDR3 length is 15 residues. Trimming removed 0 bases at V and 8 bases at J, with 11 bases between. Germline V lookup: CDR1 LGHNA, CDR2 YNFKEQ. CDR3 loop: CASSQDSGRDSPLHF. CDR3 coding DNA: TGTGCCAGCAGCCAAGATTCAGGGCGGGATTCACCCCTCCACTTT.

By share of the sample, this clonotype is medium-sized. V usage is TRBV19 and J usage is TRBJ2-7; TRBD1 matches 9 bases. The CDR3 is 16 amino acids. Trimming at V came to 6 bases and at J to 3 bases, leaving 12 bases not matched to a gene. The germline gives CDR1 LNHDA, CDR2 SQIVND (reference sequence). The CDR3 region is CASSEENMDRGYEQYF. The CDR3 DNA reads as TGTGCCAGTAGCGAGGAAAACATGGACAGGGGCTACGAGCAGTACTTC.

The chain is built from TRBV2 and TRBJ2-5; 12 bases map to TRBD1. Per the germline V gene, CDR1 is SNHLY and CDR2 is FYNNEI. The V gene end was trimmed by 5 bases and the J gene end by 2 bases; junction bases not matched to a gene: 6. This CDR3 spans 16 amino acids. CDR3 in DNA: TGTGCCAGCAGTACGGGACAGGGGGCTAATCAAGAGACCCAGTACTTC. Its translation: CASSTGQGANQETQYF.

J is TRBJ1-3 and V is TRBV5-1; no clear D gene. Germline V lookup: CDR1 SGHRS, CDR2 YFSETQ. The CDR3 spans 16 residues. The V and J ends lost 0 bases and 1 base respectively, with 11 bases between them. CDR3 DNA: TGCGCCAGCAGCTTGGCCGGAGCATATTCTGGAAACACCATATATTTT. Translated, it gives CASSLAGAYSGNTIYF.

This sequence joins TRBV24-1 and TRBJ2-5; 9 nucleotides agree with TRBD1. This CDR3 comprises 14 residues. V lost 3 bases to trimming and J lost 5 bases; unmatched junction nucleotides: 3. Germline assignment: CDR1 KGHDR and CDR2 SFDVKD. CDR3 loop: CATSDPGTGETQYF. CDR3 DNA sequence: TGTGCCACCAGTGATCCTGGGACAGGGGAGACCCAGTACTTC.

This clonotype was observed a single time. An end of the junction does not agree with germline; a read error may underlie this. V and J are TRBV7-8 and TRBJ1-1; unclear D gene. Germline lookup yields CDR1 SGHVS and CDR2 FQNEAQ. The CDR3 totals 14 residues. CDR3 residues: CASSLVVDGTETFF. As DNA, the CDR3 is TGTGCCAGCAGCTTAGTGGTTGACGGCACTGAAACTTTCTTT.

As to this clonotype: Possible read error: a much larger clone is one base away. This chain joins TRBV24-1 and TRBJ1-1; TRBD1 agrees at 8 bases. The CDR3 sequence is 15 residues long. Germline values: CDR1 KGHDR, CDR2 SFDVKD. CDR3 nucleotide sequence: TGTGCCAGCAGTGCCTCGGACAGGGACGACACTGAAGCTTTCTTT. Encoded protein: CASSASDRDDTEAFF.

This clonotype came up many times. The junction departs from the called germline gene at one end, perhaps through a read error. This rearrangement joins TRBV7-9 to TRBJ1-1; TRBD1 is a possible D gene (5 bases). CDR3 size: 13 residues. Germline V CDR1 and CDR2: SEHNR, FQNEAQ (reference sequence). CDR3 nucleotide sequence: TGCGCCAGCAGTCAGGGTGGGAACACTGAAGCTTTCTTT. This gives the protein CASSQGGNTEAFF.

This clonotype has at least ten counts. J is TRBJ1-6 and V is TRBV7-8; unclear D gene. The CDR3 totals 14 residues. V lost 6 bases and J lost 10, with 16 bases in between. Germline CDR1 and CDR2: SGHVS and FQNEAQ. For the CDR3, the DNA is TGTGCCAGCAGTCCCATCGGGGTCGGGTCACCCCTCCACTTT. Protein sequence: CASSPIGVGSPLHF.

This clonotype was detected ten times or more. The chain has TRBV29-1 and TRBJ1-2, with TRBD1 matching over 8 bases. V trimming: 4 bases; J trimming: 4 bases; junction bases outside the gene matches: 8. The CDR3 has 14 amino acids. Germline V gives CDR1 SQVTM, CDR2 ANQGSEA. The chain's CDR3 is CSVVARGLGYGYTF. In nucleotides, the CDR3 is TGCAGCGTTGTGGCCAGGGGGCTTGGCTATGGCTACACCTTC.

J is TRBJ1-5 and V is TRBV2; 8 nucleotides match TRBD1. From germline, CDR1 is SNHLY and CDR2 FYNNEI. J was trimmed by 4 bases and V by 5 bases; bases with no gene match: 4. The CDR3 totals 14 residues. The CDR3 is CASSQTGENQPQHF. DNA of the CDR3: TGTGCCAGCAGTCAGACAGGGGAAAATCAGCCCCAGCATTTT.

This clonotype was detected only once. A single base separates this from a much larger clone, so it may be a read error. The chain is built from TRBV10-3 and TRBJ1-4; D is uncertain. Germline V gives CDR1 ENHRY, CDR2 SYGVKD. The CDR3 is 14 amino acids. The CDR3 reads CAISAGRPNEKLLF. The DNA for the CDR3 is TGTGCCATCAGTGCTGGGAGGCCTAATGAAAAACTGCTTTTT.

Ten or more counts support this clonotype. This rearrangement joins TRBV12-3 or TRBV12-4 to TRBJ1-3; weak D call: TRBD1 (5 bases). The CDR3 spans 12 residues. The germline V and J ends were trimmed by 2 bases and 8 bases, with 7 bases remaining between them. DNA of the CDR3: TGTGCCAGCAGTTTAAGGGGAGACACCATATATTTT. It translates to CASSLRGDTIYF.

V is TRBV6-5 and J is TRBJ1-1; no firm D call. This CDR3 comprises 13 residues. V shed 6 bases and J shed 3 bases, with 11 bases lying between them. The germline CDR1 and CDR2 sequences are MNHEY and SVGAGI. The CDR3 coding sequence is TGTGCCAGCAGCTTCATAGCGGACACTGAAGCTTTCTTT. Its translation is CASSFIADTEAFF.

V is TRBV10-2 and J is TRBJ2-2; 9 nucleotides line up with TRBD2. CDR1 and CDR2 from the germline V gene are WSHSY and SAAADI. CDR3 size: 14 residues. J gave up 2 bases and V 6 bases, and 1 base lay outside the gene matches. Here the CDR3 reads CASRLAGNTGELFF. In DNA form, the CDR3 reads TGCGCCAGCAGACTAGCGGGTAACACCGGGGAGCTGTTTTTT.

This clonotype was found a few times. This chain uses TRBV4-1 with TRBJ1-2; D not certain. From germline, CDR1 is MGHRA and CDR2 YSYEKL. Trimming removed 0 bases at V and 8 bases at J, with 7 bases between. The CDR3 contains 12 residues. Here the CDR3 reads CASSQDNIGYTF. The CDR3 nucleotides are TGCGCCAGCAGCCAAGATAATATAGGCTACACCTTC.

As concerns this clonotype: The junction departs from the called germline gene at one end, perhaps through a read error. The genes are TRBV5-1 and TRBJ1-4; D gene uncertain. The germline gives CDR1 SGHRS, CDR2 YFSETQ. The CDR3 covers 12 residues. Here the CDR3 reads CASSFTNEKLFF. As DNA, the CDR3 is TGTGCCAGCAGCTTCACCAATGAAAAACTGTTTTTT.

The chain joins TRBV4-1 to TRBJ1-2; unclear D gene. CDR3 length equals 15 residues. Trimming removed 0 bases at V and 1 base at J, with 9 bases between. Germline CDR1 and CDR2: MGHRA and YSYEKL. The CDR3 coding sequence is TGCGCCAGCAGCCAAGATCCGCAGGTTAACTATGGCTACACCTTC. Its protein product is CASSQDPQVNYGYTF.

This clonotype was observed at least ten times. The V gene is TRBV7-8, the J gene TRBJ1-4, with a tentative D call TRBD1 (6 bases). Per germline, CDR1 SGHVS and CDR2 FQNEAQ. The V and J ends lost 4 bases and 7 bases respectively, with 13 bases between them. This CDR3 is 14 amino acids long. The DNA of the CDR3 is TGTGCCAGCAGCTCCCAGGGGATTCGTGAAAAACTGTTTTTT. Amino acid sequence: CASSSQGIREKLFF.

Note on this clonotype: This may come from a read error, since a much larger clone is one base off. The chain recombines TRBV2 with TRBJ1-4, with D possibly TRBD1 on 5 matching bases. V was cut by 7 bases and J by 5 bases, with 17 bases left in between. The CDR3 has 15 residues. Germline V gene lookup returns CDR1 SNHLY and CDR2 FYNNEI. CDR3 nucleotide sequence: TGTGCCAGCAACGGGCGGGGTCGGGGGAATGAAAAACTGTTTTTT. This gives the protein CASNGRGRGNEKLFF.

The CDR3 region is CSATPPARGAYEQYF. CDR3 sequence (DNA): TGCAGTGCTACCCCTCCGGCCAGGGGCGCCTACGAGCAGTACTTC. This chain links TRBV20-1 with TRBJ2-7, with D maybe TRBD1 (6 bases). The V end lost 4 bases, the J end lost 2 bases, and 18 bases lay between the germline ends. In germline, CDR1 is DFQATT, CDR2 SNEGSKA (reference sequence). This CDR3 spans 15 amino acids.

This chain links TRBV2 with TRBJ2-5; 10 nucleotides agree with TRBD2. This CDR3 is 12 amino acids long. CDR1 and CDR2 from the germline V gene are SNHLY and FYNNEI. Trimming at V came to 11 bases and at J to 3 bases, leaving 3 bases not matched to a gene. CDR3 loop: CAPGLAEETQYF. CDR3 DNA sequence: TGTGCCCCCGGACTAGCGGAAGAGACCCAGTACTTC.